A single TCR beta chain is shown here with its context. Its antigen is not identified. The data stem from a study of regulatory and conventional T cells in RAG deficiency. The method was immunoSEQ multiplex PCR; TCRdb's version includes in-frame clones alone and lacks a portion of them. The repertoire holds tens of thousands of clones, 75% to 90% seen once, with approximately 5.6% in the top ten. Trimming cost V 4 bases and J 6 bases; bases outside gene matches: 6. The CDR3 has 14 residues. Germline V lookup: CDR1 SGDLS, CDR2 YYNGEE. Study observations and caveats: Omenn CD25-high CD127-low cells may be activated cells, not true Tregs. Omenn syndrome and CID/AS patients had 80 to 100-fold fewer unique Treg TCR beta sequences, versus around 9.4-fold elsewhere. RAG-deficient patients showed markedly lower Shannon entropy and higher Simpson indices than control T-cell subsets. Patient subsets had shorter CDR3s; Omenn Treg-Tconv overlap exceeded 80%.

These data were also reused for a study on regulatory T cells. As that report states: The PCR used 52 TRBV and 13 TRBJ primers.

The specimen sequenced was CD8+ T cells sorted from blood. The rearrangement uses TRBV9 and TRBJ2-1; TRBD2 matches at 8 bases. The sequence came from a human donor in good health. CDR3 amino acids: CASSPGGLGNEQFF. CDR3 DNA: TGTGCCAGCAGCCCGGGAGGGTTAGGCAATGAGCAGTTCTTC.